This T cell receptor beta chain was found in a study of identical twins. Regarding the study as a whole: A lower insertion count was a feature of abundant cord blood beta clonotypes, with no such feature in memory repertoires. For out-of-frame beta sequences, excess twin sharing was weaker.

This clonotype was seen more than once but under ten times. Its antigen is unknown. The CDR3 length is 13 residues. V lost 0 bases and J 6 bases, leaving 12 bases between the germline ends. The V gene's germline CDR1 is SQVTM and CDR2 ANQGSEA. MiXCR, applied by TCRdb to the 5' RACE reads, yields one record per CDR3 protein. The sample lists fewer than 250,000 distinct CDR3 sequences; about 16% were seen once. The sample was also reused in another study, on T cells expressing NK-cell markers. This second study says: Sorting was limited to alpha-beta TCR-expressing T cells with an anti-gamma-delta TCR antibody in several experiments. For 6 or 7 donors, the dominant NKG2C+ clonotypes made up about 1.0-7.5% of their CD8+ T cells.

The receptor was isolated from a woman younger than 35 in good health. This chain connects TRBV29-1 to TRBJ2-7; tentative D call: TRBD2 (7 bases). The sequenced sample consisted of CD8+ T cells sorted from blood. CDR3 DNA: TGCAGCGTTGAAGATGGAAGGGGGGGCGAGCAGTACTTC. This gives the protein CSVEDGRGGEQYF.